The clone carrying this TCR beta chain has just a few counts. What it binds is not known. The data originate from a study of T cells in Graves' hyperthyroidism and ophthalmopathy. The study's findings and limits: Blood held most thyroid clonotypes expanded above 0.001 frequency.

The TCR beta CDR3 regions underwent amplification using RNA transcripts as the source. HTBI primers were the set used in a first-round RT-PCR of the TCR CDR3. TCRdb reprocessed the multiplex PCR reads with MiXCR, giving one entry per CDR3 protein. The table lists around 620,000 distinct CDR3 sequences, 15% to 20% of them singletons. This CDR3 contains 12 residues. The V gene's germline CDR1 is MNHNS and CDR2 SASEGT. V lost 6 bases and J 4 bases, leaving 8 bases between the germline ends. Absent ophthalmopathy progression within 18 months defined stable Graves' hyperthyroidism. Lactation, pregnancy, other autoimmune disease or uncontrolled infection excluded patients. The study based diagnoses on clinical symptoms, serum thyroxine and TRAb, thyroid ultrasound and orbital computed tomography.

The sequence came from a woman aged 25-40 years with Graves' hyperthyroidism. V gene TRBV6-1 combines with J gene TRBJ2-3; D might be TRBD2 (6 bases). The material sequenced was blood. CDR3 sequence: CASRRGPDTQYF. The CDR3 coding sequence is TGTGCCAGCAGGCGGGGACCAGATACGCAGTATTTT.